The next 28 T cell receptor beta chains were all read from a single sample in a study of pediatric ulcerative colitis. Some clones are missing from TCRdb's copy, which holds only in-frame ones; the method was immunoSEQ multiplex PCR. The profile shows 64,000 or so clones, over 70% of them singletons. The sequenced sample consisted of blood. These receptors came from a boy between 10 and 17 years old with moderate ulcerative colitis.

Here the CDR3 DNA reads TGCGCCAGCAGCCAGCCCGGGGGGACCCAGTACTTC. It specifies CASSQPGGTQYF. The chain couples TRBV4-1 to TRBJ2-5; D might be TRBD2 (6 bases). Trimming removed 3 bases at V and 7 bases at J, with 9 bases between. This CDR3 contains 12 residues. CDR1 and CDR2 (germline): MGHRA, YSYEKL.

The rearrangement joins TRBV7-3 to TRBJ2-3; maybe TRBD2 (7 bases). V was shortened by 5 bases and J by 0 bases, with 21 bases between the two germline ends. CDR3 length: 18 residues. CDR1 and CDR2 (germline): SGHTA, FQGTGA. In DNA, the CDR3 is TGTGCCAGCAGCAAAACCAACGGGGGGCATTTGAGCACAGATACGCAGTATTTT. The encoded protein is CASSKTNGGHLSTDTQYF.

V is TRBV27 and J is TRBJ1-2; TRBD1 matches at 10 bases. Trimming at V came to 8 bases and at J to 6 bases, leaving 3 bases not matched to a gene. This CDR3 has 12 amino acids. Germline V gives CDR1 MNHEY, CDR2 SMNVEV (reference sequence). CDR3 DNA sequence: TGTGCCAGCTCCGACAGGGGGCATGGCTACACCTTC. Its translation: CASSDRGHGYTF.

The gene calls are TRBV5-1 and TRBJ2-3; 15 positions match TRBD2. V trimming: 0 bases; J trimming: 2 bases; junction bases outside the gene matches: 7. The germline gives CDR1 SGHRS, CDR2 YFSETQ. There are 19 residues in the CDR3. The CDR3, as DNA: TGCGCCAGCAGCTTGGCTCCGGGACTAGCGGGAGGATACACAGATACGCAGTATTTT. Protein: CASSLAPGLAGGYTDTQYF. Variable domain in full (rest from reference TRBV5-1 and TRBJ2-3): KAGVTQTPRYLIKTRGQQVTLSCSPISGHRSVSWYQQTPGQGLQFLFEYFSETQRNKGNFPGRFSGRQFSNSRSEMNVSTLELGDSALYLCASSLAPGLAGGYTDTQYFGPGTRLTVL.

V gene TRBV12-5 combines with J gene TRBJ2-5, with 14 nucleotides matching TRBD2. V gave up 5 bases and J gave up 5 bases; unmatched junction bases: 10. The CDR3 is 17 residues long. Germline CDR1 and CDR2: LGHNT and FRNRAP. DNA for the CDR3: TGTGCTAGTGGTGCCGGGACTAGCGGGGGAAGTTGGGAGACCCAGTACTTC. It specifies CASGAGTSGGSWETQYF.

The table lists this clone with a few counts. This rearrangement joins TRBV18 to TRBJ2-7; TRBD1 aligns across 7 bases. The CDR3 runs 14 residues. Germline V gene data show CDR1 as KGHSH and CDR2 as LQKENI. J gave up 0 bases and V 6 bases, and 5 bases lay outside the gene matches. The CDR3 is CASSTTGSSYEQYF. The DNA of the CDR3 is TGTGCCAGCTCGACGACAGGGAGCTCCTACGAGCAGTACTTC.

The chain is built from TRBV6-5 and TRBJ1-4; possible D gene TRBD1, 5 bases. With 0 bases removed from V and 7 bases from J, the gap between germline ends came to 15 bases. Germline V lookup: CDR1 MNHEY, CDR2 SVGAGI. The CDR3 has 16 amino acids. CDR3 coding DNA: TGTGCCAGCAGTTACTCGGGGGGTTTAAGTACTGAAAAACTGTTTTTT. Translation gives CASSYSGGLSTEKLFF.

The CDR3 DNA follows: TGTGCCAGCATCTGGATTGAAGGAAATGAGCAGTTCTTC. It specifies CASIWIEGNEQFF. The chain links TRBV6-1 to TRBJ2-1; D remains unclear. The CDR3 loop spans 13 amino acids. CDR1 MNHNS and CDR2 SASEGT come from the germline V gene. Trimming stripped 7 bases from V and 7 bases from J, with 14 bases between.

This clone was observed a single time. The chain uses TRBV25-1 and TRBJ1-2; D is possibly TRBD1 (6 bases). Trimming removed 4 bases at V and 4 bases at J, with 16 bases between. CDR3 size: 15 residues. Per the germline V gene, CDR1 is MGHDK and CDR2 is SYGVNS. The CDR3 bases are TGTGCCAGCAGTGCTACGACAGGTTACGCCTATGGCTACACCTTC. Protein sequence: CASSATTGYAYGYTF.

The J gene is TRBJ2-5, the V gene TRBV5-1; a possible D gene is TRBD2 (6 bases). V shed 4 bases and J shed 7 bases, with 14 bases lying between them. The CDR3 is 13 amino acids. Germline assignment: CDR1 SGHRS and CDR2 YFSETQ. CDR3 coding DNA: TGCGCCAGCAGCCCCACTGGGGGGAGGACCCAGTACTTC. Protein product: CASSPTGGRTQYF.

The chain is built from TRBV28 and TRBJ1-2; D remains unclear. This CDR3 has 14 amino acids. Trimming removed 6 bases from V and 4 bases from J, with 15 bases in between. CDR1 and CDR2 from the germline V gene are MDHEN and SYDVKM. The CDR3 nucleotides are TGTGCCAGCAGCTCCCCCCAGGAGTCCTATGGCTACACCTTC. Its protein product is CASSSPQESYGYTF.

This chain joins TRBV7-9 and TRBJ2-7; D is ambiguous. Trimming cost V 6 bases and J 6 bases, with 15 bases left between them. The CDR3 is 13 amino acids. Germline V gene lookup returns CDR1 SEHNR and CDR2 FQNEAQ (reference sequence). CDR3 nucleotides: TGTGCCAGCAGACTTACGGGTTTCCCCGAGCAGTACTTC. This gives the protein CASRLTGFPEQYF.

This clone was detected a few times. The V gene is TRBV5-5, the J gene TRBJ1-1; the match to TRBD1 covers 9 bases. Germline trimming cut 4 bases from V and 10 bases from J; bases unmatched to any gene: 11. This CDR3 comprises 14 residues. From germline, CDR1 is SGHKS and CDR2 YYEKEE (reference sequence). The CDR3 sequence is CASSPPGQGIRAFF. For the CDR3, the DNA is TGTGCCAGCAGCCCACCGGGACAGGGTATCCGAGCTTTCTTT.

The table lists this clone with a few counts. The CDR3: CAWRTGILNTEAFF. CDR3 nucleotides: TGTGCCTGGAGAACCGGGATTTTGAACACTGAAGCTTTCTTT. The chain has TRBV30 and TRBJ1-1, with no clear D. Germline V gene lookup returns CDR1 GTSNPN and CDR2 SVGIG (reference sequence). The CDR3 runs to 14 residues. Trimming cost V 3 bases and J 0 bases, with 11 bases left between them.

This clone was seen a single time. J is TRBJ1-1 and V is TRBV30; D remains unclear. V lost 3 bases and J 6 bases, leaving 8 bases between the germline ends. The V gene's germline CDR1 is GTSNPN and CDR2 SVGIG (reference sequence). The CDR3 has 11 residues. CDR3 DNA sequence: TGTGCCTGGAGAAGGGTCGCTGAAGCTTTCTTT. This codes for CAWRRVAEAFF.

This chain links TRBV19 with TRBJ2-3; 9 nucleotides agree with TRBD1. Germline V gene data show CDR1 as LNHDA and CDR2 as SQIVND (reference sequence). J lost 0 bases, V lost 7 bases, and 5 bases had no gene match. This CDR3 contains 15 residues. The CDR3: CASTLQGASTDTQYF. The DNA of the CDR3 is TGTGCCAGTACCCTACAGGGGGCTAGCACAGATACGCAGTATTTT.

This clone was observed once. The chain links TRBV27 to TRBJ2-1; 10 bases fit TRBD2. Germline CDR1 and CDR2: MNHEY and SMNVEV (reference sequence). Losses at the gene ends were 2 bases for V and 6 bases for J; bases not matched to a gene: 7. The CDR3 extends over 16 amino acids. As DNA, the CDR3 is TGTGCCAGCAGTTTACCTGCGCTAGCGGGGGTCAATGAGCAGTTCTTC. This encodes CASSLPALAGVNEQFF.

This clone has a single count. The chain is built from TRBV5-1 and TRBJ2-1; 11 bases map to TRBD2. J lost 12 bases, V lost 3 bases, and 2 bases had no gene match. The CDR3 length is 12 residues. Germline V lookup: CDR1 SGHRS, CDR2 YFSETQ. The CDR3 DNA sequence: TGCGCCAGCAGCTCGGGACTAGCGGTGCAGTTCTTC. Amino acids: CASSSGLAVQFF. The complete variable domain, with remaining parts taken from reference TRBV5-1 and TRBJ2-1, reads KAGVTQTPRYLIKTRGQQVTLSCSPISGHRSVSWYQQTPGQGLQFLFEYFSETQRNKGNFPGRFSGRQFSNSRSEMNVSTLELGDSALYLCASSSGLAVQFFGPGTRLTVL.

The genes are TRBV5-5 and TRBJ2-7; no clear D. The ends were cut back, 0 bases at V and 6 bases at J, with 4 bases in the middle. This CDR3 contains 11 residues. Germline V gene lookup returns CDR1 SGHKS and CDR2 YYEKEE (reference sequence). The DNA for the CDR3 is TGTGCCAGCAGCTTGGAATCCGAGCAGTACTTC. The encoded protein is CASSLESEQYF.

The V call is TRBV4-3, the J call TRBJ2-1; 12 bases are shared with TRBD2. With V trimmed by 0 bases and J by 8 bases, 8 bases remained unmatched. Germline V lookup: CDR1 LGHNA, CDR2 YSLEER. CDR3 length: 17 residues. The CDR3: CASSQDGPSGRADEQFF. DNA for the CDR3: TGCGCCAGCAGCCAAGATGGTCCTAGCGGGAGGGCCGATGAGCAGTTCTTC.

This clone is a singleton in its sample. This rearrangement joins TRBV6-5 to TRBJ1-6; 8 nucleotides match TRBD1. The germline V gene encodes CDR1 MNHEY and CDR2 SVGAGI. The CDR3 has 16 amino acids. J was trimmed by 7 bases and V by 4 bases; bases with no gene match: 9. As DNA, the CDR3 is TGTGCCAGCAGTTTGATAACAGGGGGGACAAATTCACCCCTCCACTTT. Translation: CASSLITGGTNSPLHF.

The CDR3 DNA reads TGTGCCAGCAGCTCAGGACAGGGACTGAAGCCCCAGCATTTT. Amino acid sequence: CASSSGQGLKPQHF. The chain uses TRBV7-9 and TRBJ1-5, with 8 bases that match TRBD1. This CDR3 has 14 residues. Germline V gene sequence: CDR1 SEHNR, CDR2 FQNEAQ (reference sequence). Germline trimming cut 4 bases from V and 8 bases from J; bases unmatched to any gene: 7.

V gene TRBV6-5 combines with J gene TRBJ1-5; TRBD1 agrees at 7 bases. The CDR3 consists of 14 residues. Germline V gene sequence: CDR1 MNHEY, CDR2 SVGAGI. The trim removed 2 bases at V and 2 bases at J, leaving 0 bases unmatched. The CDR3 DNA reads TGTGCCAGCAGTTACACAGGGGGCAATCAGCCCCAGCATTTT. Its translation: CASSYTGGNQPQHF.

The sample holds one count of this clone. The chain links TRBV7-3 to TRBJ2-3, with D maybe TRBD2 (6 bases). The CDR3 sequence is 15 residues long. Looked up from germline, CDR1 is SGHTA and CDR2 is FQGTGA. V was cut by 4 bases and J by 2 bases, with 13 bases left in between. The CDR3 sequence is CASSYSGLITDTQYF. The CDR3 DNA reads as TGTGCCAGCAGCTACAGCGGACTAATCACAGATACGCAGTATTTT.

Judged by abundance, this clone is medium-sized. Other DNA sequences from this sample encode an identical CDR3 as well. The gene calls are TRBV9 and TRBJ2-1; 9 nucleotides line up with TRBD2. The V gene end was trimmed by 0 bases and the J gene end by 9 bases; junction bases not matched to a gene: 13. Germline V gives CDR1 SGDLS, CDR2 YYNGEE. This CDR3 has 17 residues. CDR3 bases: TGTGCCAGCAGCGTAGAGGGGGGCGGGGGGGCCTCGGTTGAGCAGTTCTTC. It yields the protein CASSVEGGGGASVEQFF. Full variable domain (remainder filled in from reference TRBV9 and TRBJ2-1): DSGVTQTPKHLITATGQRVTLRCSPRSGDLSVYWYQQSLDQGLQFLIQYYNGEERAKGNILERFSAQQFPDLHSELNLSSLELGDSALYFCASSVEGGGGASVEQFFGPGTRLTVL.

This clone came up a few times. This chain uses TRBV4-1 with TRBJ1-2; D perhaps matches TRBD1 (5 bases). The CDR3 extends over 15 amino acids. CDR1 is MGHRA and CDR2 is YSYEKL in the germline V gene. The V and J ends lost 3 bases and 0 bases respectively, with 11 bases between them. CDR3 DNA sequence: TGCGCCAGCAGCCAGGGGGACCTACCTAACTATGGCTACACCTTC. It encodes CASSQGDLPNYGYTF.

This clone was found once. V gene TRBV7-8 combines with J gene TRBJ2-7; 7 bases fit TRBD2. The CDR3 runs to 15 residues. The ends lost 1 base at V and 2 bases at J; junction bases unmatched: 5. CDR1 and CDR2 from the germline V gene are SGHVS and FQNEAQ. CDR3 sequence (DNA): TGTGCCAGCAGCTTAGAAGTTAGCGGGCCCTACGAGCAGTACTTC. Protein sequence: CASSLEVSGPYEQYF.

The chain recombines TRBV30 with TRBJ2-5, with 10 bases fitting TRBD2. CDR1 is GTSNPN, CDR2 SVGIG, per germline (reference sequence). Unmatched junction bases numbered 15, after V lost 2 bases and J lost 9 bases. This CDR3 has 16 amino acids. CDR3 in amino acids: CAWSPLASGSIAAQYF. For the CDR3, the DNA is TGTGCCTGGAGTCCATTGGCTAGCGGGAGTATTGCGGCCCAGTACTTC. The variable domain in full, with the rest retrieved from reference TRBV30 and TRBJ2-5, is SQTIHQWPATLVQPVGSPLSLECTVEGTSNPNLYWYRQAAGRGLQLLFYSVGIGQISSEVPQNLSASRPQDRQFILSSKKLLLSDSGFYLCAWSPLASGSIAAQYFGPGTRLLVL.